This T cell receptor (beta chain) originates from a study of shared clonotypes between healthy human individuals. The data were produced by immunoSEQ multiplex PCR, yet TCRdb's version contains in-frame clones alone and is incomplete. The table lists some 490,000 clones, approximately 78% of them singletons. The V segment lost 6 bases and the J segment 3 bases; nucleotides outside the gene matches: 6. The CDR3 extends over 14 amino acids. Germline values: CDR1 LGHNA, CDR2 YNFKEQ. This rearrangement joins TRBV4-2 to TRBJ2-7; TRBD1 matches 9 bases. Sequenced input: PBMCs. This clonotype was obtained from a woman in her forties in good health. Some clones in this sample may be carry-over from other donors' samples. The CDR3 nucleotides are TGTGCCAGCAGTCCGACAGGGGGGCTCTACGAGCAGTACTTC. Protein sequence: CASSPTGGLYEQYF.